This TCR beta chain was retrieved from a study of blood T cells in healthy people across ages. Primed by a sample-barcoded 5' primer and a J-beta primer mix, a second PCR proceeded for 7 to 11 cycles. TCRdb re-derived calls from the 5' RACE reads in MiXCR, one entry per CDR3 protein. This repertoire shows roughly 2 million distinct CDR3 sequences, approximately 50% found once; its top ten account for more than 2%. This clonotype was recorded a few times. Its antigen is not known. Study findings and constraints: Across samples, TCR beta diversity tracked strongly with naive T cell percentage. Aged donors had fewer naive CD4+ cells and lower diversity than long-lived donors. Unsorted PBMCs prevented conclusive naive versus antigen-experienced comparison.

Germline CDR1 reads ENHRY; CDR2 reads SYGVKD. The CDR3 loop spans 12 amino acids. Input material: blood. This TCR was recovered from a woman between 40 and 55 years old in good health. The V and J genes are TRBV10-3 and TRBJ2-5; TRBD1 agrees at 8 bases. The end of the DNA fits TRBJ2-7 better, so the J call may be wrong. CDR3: CAIGQGFYEQYF. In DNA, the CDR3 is TGTGCCATCGGACAGGGTTTCTACGAGCAGTACTTC.